This TCR beta chain was captured in a study of shared clonotypes between healthy human individuals. Overall study results and limits: Non-shared clonotypes had lower generation probabilities than those shared by all four donors. With four donors compared, around 4.7% of naive CD4 clonotypes were shared.

The naive CD8 population came from CD45RO-negative cells selected for CCR7, without terminally differentiated effector memory CD45RA+ cells. This CDR3 spans 15 amino acids. Germline loops: CDR1 SEHNR, CDR2 FQNEAQ (reference sequence). V was cut by 2 bases and J by 5 bases, with 13 bases left in between. About this clone: Its specificity is not known.

Researchers divided each subset's genomic DNA evenly across several immunoSEQ plates. Method: immunoSEQ multiplex PCR; TCRdb's copy keeps in-frame clones and lacks some. The sample has a few million clones, roughly 93% seen once. The sample consisted of naive CD8+ T cells from PBMCs. This TCR derives from a man between 18 and 29 years old in good health. Some clones in this sample may be carry-over from other donors' samples. V gene TRBV7-9 combines with J gene TRBJ2-1; tentative D call: TRBD2 (5 bases). The CDR3 is CASSLIGSSNNEQFF. The CDR3 DNA reads as TGTGCCAGCAGCTTAATTGGCTCTAGCAACAATGAGCAGTTCTTC.